This entry features one T cell receptor (beta chain) sequence. This entry belongs to a study of blood T cell repertoires in COVID-19. Trimming took 2 bases from V and 5 from J, leaving 12 bases between them. Germline V gives CDR1 SGHTA, CDR2 FQGNSA. The CDR3 spans 15 residues. TCRdb's table, derived via immunoSEQ multiplex PCR, lists solely in-frame clones and lacks some. The table has about 160,000 clones, over 70% seen once. Sequencing was performed on PBMCs or T cells enriched from blood (not recorded which). This chain connects TRBV7-2 to TRBJ2-2; maybe TRBD2 (6 bases). The clonotype originates from a woman aged 35 to 49 with acute COVID-19. Here the CDR3 DNA reads TGTGCCAGCAGCTTATATGCGGGGTATACCGGGGAGCTGTTTTTT. Protein sequence: CASSLYAGYTGELFF.